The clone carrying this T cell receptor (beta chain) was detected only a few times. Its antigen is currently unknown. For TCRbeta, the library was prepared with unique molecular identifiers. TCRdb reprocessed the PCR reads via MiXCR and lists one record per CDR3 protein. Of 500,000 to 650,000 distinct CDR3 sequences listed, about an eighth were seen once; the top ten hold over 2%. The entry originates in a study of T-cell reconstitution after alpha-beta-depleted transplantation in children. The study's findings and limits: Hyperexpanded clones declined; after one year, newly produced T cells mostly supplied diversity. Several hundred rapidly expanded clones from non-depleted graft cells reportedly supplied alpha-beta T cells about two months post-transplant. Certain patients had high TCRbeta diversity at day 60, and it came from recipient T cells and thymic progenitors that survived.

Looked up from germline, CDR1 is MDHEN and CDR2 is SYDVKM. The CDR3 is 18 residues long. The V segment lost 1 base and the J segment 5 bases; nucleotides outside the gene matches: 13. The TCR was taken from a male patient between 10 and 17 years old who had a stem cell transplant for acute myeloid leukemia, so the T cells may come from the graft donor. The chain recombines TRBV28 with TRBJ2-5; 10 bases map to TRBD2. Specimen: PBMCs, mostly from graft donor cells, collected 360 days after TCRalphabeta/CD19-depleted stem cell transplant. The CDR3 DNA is TGTGCCAGCAGTTTATTCCCAGCGGGAGGGCCTGTGGGGGAGACCCAGTACTTC. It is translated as CASSLFPAGGPVGETQYF.